This T cell receptor beta chain was recovered during a study of blood T cell repertoires in COVID-19. Study context: Samples representing acute and convalescent COVID-19 were sourced from the United States, Italy and Spain.

TCRdb keeps only in-frame clones here, not all; method: immunoSEQ multiplex PCR. Of approximately 80,000 clones listed, 65% to 90% are singletons. V shed 5 bases and J 3 bases; nucleotides not matched to a gene: 0. Germline loops: CDR1 DFQATT, CDR2 SNEGSKA (reference sequence). The length of the CDR3 is 11 residues. This receptor was identified in a man aged 45-60 years with COVID-19, enrolled during active disease. Sample: peripheral blood. J is TRBJ2-5 and V is TRBV20-1, with 7 bases aligning to TRBD1. CDR3 in DNA: TGCAGTGCTGGGACAGAAGAGACCCAGTACTTC. It specifies CSAGTEETQYF.